A selection of T cell receptor beta chains follows, all from one sample in a study of blood T cells in healthy people across ages. From the 5' RACE reads, TCRdb called clonotypes with MiXCR, one entry per CDR3 protein. This table has around 1,600,000 distinct CDR3 sequences, 35% to 45% appearing once. Material for sequencing was blood. These receptors originate from a woman under 30 in good health. Each CDR3 is given with its conserved first and last residue. D genes are given only for firm matches. Expanded clones get a size class; other rows say once, few or many, or leave the size out.

d_gene	abundance	j_gene	v_gene	CDR3aa	CDR3nt
-	many	TRBJ1-2	TRBV7-2	CASSLAGKRDGYTF	TGTGCCAGCAGCTTAGCAGGGAAGAGGGATGGCTACACCTTC
-	once	TRBJ2-5	TRBV29-1	CSADTDQEAQYF	TGCAGCGCGGACACGGACCAAGAGGCCCAGTACTTC
TRBD2	-	TRBJ2-3	TRBV28	CASSGRTSGSLPDTQYF	TGTGCCAGCAGTGGCCGGACTAGCGGGAGCCTCCCAGATACGCAGTATTTT
TRBD1	few	TRBJ2-7	TRBV20-1	CSARARQGTREQYF	TGCAGTGCTAGAGCTCGACAGGGGACCCGCGAGCAGTACTTC
-	-	TRBJ2-7	TRBV20-1	CSRGTTQGQYF	TGCAGCCGTGGGACCACCCAAGGGCAGTACTTC
-	-	TRBJ2-1	TRBV24-1	CATSDTITTSSYNEQFF	TGTGCCACCAGTGATACAATAACGACGAGCTCCTACAATGAGCAGTTCTTC
-	-	TRBJ1-2	TRBV12-3/TRBV12-4	CASSTRTRNRYGYTF	TGTGCCAGCAGTACCCGGACACGGAACCGCTATGGCTACACCTTC
-	few	TRBJ2-5	TRBV4-1	CASSRGGGVETQYF	TGCGCCAGCAGCCGAGGGGGAGGGGTGGAGACCCAGTACTTC
-	-	TRBJ2-3	TRBV6-1	CASSEWGTSTDTQYF	TGTGCCAGCAGTGAATGGGGCACTAGCACAGATACGCAGTATTTT
TRBD1	-	TRBJ2-1	TRBV27	CASSNGQVYNEQFF	TGTGCCAGCAGTAATGGACAGGTCTACAATGAGCAGTTCTTC
TRBD1	-	TRBJ1-6	TRBV6-6	CASSSTGGGSPLHF	TGTGCCAGCAGTTCTACAGGGGGCGGTTCACCCCTCCACTTT
-	-	TRBJ2-3	TRBV24-1	CDTSDGRGAKDTQYF	TGTGACACCAGTGATGGCAGGGGGGCGAAAGATACGCAGTATTTT
-	-	TRBJ2-6	TRBV5-1	CASSIPGSGANVLTF	TGCGCCAGCAGCATCCCAGGGTCTGGGGCCAACGTCCTGACTTTC
-	-	TRBJ2-1	TRBV27	CASSVTASSYNEQFF	TGTGCCAGCAGTGTGACTGCCAGCTCCTACAATGAGCAGTTCTTC
-	-	TRBJ2-2	TRBV2	CASQVDTGELFF	TGTGCCAGCCAAGTTGACACCGGGGAGCTGTTTTTT
TRBD2	-	TRBJ2-1	TRBV7-9	CACSLAGLASNEQFF	TGTGCCTGCAGCTTAGCAGGACTAGCTTCTAATGAGCAGTTCTTC
TRBD1	few	TRBJ1-5	TRBV6-2/TRBV6-3	CASRYGTEITPRHF	TGTGCCAGCAGATACGGGACAGAAATTACGCCCCGGCATTTT
-	few	TRBJ2-1	TRBV7-9	CASSPRRDAYNEQFF	TGTGCCAGCAGCCCTCGGCGGGATGCCTACAATGAGCAGTTCTTC
-	many	TRBJ2-4	TRBV5-1	CASSQQGGNIQYF	TGCGCCAGCAGCCAACAGGGTGGAAACATTCAGTACTTC
-	-	TRBJ1-1	TRBV27	CASSLMGAYTEAFF	TGTGCCAGCAGTTTAATGGGGGCGTACACTGAAGCTTTCTTT
-	-	TRBJ1-1	TRBV20-1	CSAPTGPGAFF	TGCAGTGCCCCAACAGGGCCAGGGGCTTTCTTT
-	-	TRBJ1-5	TRBV29-1	CSVEIGHRNQPQHF	TGCAGCGTTGAAATTGGACACCGCAATCAGCCCCAGCATTTT
-	few	TRBJ2-1	TRBV3-1	CASSLTGRDFYSYNEQFF	TGTGCCAGCAGCCTTACTGGACGGGATTTCTACTCCTACAATGAGCAGTTCTTC
-	-	TRBJ1-1	TRBV4-1	CASSQPLSGNTEAFF	TGCGCCAGCAGCCAACCATTATCAGGGAACACTGAAGCTTTCTTT
TRBD1	-	TRBJ1-1	TRBV4-1	CASSQDRDRGSTEAFF	TGCGCCAGCAGCCAAGATAGGGACAGGGGGTCCACTGAAGCTTTCTTT
TRBD2	-	TRBJ2-1	TRBV18	CASSYTAGPYNEQFF	TGTGCCAGCTCCTATACAGCGGGACCCTACAATGAGCAGTTCTTC
TRBD2	few	TRBJ2-5	TRBV6-1	CASSPRLFTGTSGSYDEQYF	TGTGCCAGCAGTCCCCGACTCTTTACCGGGACTAGCGGGAGTTACGATGAGCAGTACTTC
TRBD1	-	TRBJ2-6	TRBV7-2	CASSFHRGLVLSGANVLTF	TGTGCCAGCAGCTTCCACAGGGGTCTAGTCCTCTCTGGGGCCAACGTCCTGACTTTC
-	-	TRBJ2-7	TRBV6-5	CASAEGGSYEQYF	TGTGCCAGCGCGGAGGGGGGCTCCTACGAGCAGTACTTC
TRBD2	-	TRBJ2-3	TRBV7-9	CASSRPGGEGPDTQYF	TGTGCCAGCAGTCGACCCGGTGGGGAGGGCCCAGATACGCAGTATTTT
-	few	TRBJ2-3	TRBV6-5	CASSYSSPPDTQYF	TGTGCCAGCAGTTACTCAAGTCCACCGGATACGCAGTATTTT
-	-	TRBJ2-7	TRBV24-1	CATSRSGYEQYF	TGTGCCACCAGCCGGTCCGGATACGAGCAGTACTTC
-	-	TRBJ2-7	TRBV9	CASSPWATSYEQYF	TGTGCCAGCAGCCCCTGGGCTACGTCCTACGAGCAGTACTTC
-	once	TRBJ2-5	TRBV11-3	CASSLDGAWETQYF	TGTGCCAGCAGCTTAGATGGGGCATGGGAGACCCAGTACTTC
-	-	TRBJ2-3	TRBV14	CASSQERGMQYF	TGTGCCAGCAGCCAAGAAAGGGGAATGCAGTATTTT
TRBD2	-	TRBJ2-1	TRBV24-1	CATSDSGTSGRASFWNEQFF	TGTGCCACCAGTGACTCCGGGACTAGCGGGAGGGCCTCGTTTTGGAATGAGCAGTTCTTC
TRBD1	-	TRBJ2-5	TRBV5-6	CASTFQGVGQETQYF	TGTGCCAGCACCTTTCAGGGGGTAGGACAAGAGACCCAGTACTTC
-	-	TRBJ2-1	TRBV12-3/TRBV12-4	CASSADGNNEQFF	TGTGCCAGCAGTGCCGACGGCAATAATGAGCAGTTCTTC
-	-	TRBJ2-7	TRBV4-3	CASSQEGQGFYEQYF	TGCGCCAGCAGCCAAGAGGGGCAGGGATTCTACGAGCAGTACTTC
-	-	TRBJ2-5	TRBV19	CASSINNQETQYF	TGTGCCAGTAGTATCAACAACCAAGAGACCCAGTACTTC